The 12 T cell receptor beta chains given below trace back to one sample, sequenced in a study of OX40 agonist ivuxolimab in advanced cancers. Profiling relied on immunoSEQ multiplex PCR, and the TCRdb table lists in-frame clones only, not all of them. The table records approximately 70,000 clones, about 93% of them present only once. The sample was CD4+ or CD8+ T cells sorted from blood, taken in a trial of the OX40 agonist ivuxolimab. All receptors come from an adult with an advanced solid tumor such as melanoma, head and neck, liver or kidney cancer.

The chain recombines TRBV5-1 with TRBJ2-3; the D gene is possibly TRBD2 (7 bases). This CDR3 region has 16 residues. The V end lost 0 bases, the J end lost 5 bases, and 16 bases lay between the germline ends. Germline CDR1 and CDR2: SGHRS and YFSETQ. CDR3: CASSLEGGLGVDTQYF. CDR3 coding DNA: TGCGCCAGCAGCTTGGAGGGGGGGCTCGGAGTAGATACGCAGTATTTT.

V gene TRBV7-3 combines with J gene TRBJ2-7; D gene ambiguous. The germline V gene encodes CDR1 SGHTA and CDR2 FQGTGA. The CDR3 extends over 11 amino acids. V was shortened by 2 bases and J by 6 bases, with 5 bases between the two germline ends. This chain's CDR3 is CASSLAAEQYF. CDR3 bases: TGTGCCAGCAGCTTAGCGGCCGAGCAGTACTTC.

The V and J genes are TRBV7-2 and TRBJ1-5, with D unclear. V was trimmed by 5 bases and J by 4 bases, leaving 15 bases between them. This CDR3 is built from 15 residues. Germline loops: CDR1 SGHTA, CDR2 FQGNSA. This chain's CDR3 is CASSPPGSSNQPQHF. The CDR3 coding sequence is TGTGCCAGCAGCCCCCCCGGGTCCTCTAATCAGCCCCAGCATTTT.

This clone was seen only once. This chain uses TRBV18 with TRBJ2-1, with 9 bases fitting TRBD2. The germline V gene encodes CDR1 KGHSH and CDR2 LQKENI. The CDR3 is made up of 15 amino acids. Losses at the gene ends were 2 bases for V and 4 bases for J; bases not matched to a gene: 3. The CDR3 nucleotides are TGTGCCAGCTCACCAAGGACTAGCGAGTACAATGAGCAGTTCTTC. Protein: CASSPRTSEYNEQFF.

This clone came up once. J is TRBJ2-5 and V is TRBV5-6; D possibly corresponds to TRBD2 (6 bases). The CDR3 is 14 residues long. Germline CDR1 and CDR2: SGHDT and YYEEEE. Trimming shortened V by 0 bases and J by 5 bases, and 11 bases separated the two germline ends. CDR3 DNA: TGTGCCAGCAGCTTGGTGGGAAGCGGGGAGACCCAGTACTTC. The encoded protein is CASSLVGSGETQYF.

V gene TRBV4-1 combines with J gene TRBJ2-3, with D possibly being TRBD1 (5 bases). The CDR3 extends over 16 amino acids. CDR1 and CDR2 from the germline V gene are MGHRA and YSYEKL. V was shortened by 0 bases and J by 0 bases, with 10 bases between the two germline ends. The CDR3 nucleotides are TGCGCCAGCAGCCAAGAACGACAGACTAGCACAGATACGCAGTATTTT. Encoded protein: CASSQERQTSTDTQYF.

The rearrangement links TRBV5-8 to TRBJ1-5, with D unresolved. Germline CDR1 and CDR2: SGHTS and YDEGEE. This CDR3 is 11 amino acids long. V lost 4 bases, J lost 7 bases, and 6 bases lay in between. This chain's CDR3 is CASSRWQPQHF. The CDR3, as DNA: TGTGCCAGCAGCCGCTGGCAGCCCCAGCATTTT.

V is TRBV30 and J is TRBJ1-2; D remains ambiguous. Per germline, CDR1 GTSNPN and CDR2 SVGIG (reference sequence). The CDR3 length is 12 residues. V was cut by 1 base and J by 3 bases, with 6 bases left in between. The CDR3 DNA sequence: TGTGCCTGGAGTGACAGAGACTATGGCTACACCTTC. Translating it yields CAWSDRDYGYTF.

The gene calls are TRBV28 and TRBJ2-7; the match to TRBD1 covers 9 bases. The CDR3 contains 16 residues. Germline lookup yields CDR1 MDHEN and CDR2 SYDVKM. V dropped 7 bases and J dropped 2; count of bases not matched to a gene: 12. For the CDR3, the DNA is TGTGCCAGCATACCCCCGGGACAGGGAACAACCTACGAGCAGTACTTC. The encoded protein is CASIPPGQGTTYEQYF.

The CDR3 region is CASSRGTGRQETQYF. The DNA for the CDR3 is TGTGCCAGCAGTAGGGGGACAGGAAGGCAAGAGACCCAGTACTTC. The chain couples TRBV6-6 to TRBJ2-5, with 8 bases fitting TRBD1. Germline V gives CDR1 MNHNY, CDR2 SVGAGI (reference sequence). V dropped 5 bases and J dropped 2; count of bases not matched to a gene: 7. There are 15 residues in the CDR3.

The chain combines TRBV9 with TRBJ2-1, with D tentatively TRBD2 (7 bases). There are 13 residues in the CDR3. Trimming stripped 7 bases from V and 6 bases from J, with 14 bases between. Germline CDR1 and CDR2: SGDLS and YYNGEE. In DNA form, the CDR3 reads TGTGCCAGCTCAGAGGGGGGGCGCAATGAGCAGTTCTTC. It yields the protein CASSEGGRNEQFF.

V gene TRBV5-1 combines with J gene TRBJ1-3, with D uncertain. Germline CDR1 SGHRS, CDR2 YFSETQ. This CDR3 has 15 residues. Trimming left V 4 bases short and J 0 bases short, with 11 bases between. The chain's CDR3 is CASSRGADSGNTIYF. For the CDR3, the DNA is TGCGCCAGCAGCCGGGGAGCGGACTCTGGAAACACCATATATTTT.